One and the same sample provided the 9 T cell receptor beta chains below, sequenced in a study of shared clonotypes between healthy human individuals (TCRdb year 2020). Receptor libraries were prepared by the immunoSEQ multiplex PCR assay. What TCRdb holds here is the immuneACCESS table cut down to in-frame rearrangements. Part of the clones is not present; checked against another copy, under half of the missing clones reflect an unresolved V gene, and the others are unexplained. A total of 500,000 to 650,000 clones appear in this sample, around 76% of them only once. About 12% of the sample comes from the top ten. The sequenced sample was PBMCs. These receptors all stem from a middle-aged woman in good health. Some clones in this sample may be carry-over from other donors' samples.

On this clone itself: The same CDR3 arises from other DNA sequences in this sample as well. The chain uses TRBV5-1 and TRBJ1-1, with TRBD1 as a possible D gene (5 bases). The germline gives CDR1 SGHRS, CDR2 YFSETQ. Trimming removed 0 bases at V and 11 bases at J, with 14 bases between. The CDR3 runs to 13 residues. The CDR3 region has the DNA TGCGCCAGCAGCTTGGCCTCGACAGCTGGCGCTTTCTTT. The encoded protein is CASSLASTAGAFF.

The rearrangement uses TRBV30 and TRBJ1-5; D is uncertain. This CDR3 is built from 13 residues. Trimming cost V 2 bases and J 3 bases, with 8 bases left between them. Germline V gene data show CDR1 as GTSNPN and CDR2 as SVGIG (reference sequence). The CDR3 spells CAWSSQYNQPQHF. CDR3 in DNA: TGTGCCTGGAGTAGCCAGTACAATCAGCCCCAGCATTTT.

The J gene is TRBJ2-2, the V gene TRBV14; no firm D call. Trimming took off 0 bases at V and 6 bases at J, with 8 bases between the two ends. This CDR3 has 14 amino acids. Germline loops: CDR1 SGHDN, CDR2 FVKESK. CDR3 loop: CASSQDVGPGELFF. CDR3 nucleotides: TGTGCCAGCAGCCAAGATGTGGGTCCCGGGGAGCTGTTTTTT.

This chain links TRBV28 with TRBJ1-4; tentative D call: TRBD1 (5 bases). Germline lookup yields CDR1 MDHEN and CDR2 SYDVKM. The V gene lost 8 bases and the J gene lost 5 bases, with 12 bases spanning the gap. This CDR3 spans 13 amino acids. CDR3 in DNA: TGTGCCAGCTCTGACAGTCTGAATGAAAAACTGTTTTTT. It encodes CASSDSLNEKLFF.

The V and J genes are TRBV19 and TRBJ1-6; TRBD1 aligns across 7 bases. V shed 5 bases, J shed 11 bases, and the junction held 9 bases outside the gene matches. CDR1 is LNHDA and CDR2 is SQIVND in the germline V gene (reference sequence). This CDR3 contains 14 residues. The CDR3 region is CASSRQGYGPPLHF. Here the CDR3 DNA reads TGTGCCAGTAGTCGACAGGGATATGGTCCACCCCTCCACTTT.

This clone has a single count. The chain links TRBV9 to TRBJ2-5, with 8 bases aligning to TRBD1. The closer fit of TRBJ2-7 to the DNA end suggests the J call may be wrong. Germline V CDR1 and CDR2: SGDLS, YYNGEE. The CDR3 spans 13 residues. CDR3 nucleotide sequence: TGTGCCAGCAGCTCAGGACAGGGCTACGAGCAGTACTTC. The encoded protein is CASSSGQGYEQYF.

The chain carries TRBV6-1 and TRBJ1-2; the D is unclear. With 1 base removed from V and 4 bases from J, the gap between germline ends came to 13 bases. In germline, CDR1 is MNHNS, CDR2 SASEGT. The CDR3 length is 15 residues. The CDR3 bases are TGTGCCAGCAGTGAAGGAGTAGGGTTGATCTATGGCTACACCTTC. Encoded protein: CASSEGVGLIYGYTF.

Comment on this clone: A far bigger clonotype differs at one base, so this is likely a read error. The CDR3 region is CDWSTGARNGYTF. CDR3 nucleotide sequence: TGTGACTGGTCCACCGGGGCGCGGAATGGCTACACCTTC. J is TRBJ1-2 and V is TRBV30; D possibly corresponds to TRBD1 (5 bases). CDR3 size: 13 residues. CDR1 GTSNPN and CDR2 SVGIG come from the germline V gene (reference sequence).

The table lists this clone with a few counts. This same CDR3 is encoded by further DNA sequences in the sample. The chain employs TRBV30 and TRBJ2-5; D may be TRBD2 (6 bases). There are 11 residues in the CDR3. The V gene's germline CDR1 is GTSNPN and CDR2 SVGIG (reference sequence). Trimming removed 5 bases at V and 4 bases at J, with 8 bases between. CDR3 sequence: CAWSGGETQYF. DNA for the CDR3: TGTGCCTGGTCCGGGGGAGAGACCCAGTACTTC.